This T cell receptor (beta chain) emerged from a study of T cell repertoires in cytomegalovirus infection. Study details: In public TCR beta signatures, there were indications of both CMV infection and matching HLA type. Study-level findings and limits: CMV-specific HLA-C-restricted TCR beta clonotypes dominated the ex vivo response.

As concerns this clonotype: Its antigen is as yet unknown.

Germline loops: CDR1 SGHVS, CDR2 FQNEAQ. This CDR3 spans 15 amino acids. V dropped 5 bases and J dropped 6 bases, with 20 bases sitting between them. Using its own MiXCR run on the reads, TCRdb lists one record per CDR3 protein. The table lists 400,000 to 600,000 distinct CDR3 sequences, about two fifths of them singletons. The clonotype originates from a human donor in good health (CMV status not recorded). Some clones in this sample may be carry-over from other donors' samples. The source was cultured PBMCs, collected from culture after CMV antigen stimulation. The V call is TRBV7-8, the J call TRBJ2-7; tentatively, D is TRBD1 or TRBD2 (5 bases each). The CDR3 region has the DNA TGTGCCAGCAGCCTCCGGGGCGAGGGGACCTCCGAGCAGTACTTC. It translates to CASSLRGEGTSEQYF.